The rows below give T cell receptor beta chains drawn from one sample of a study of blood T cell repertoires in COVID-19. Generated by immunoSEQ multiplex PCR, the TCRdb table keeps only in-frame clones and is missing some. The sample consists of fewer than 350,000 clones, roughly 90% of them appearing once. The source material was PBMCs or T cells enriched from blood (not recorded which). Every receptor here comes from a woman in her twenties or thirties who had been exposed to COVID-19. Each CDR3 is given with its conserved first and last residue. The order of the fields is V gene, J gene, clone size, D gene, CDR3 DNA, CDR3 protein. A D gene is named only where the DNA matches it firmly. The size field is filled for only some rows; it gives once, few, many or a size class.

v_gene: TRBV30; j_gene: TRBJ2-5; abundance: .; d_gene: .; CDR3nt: TGTGCCTGGAGTGTACGTGAGCACAGGGAGAGAGAGACCCAGTACTTC; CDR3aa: CAWSVREHRERETQYF
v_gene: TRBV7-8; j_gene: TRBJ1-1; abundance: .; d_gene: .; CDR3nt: TGTGCCAGCAGCTCCACCAGGGAAGCGGGGAAGACTGAAGCTTTCTTT; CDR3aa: CASSSTREAGKTEAFF
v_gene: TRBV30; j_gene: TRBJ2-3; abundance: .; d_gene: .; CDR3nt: TGTGCCTGGAGTGTACTAGGGGGAGTTCCAGATACGCAGTATTTT; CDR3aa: CAWSVLGGVPDTQYF
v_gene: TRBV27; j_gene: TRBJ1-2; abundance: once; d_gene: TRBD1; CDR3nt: TGTGCCAGCAGTTCACGGACAGGGCCGGGCTATGGCTACACCTTC; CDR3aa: CASSSRTGPGYGYTF
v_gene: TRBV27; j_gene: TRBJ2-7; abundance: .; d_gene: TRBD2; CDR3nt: TGTGCCAGCAGTTTTAGCGGGGCTTCCTACGAGCAGTACTTC; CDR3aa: CASSFSGASYEQYF
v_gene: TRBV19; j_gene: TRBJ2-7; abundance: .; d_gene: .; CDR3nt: TGTGCCAGTAGTATCGGCAGGTCCGAGCAGTACTTC; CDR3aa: CASSIGRSEQYF
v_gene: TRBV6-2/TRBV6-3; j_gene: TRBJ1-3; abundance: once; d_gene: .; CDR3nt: TGTGCCAGCAGTTACACCCCAGGGGCTGGAAACACCATATATTTT; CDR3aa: CASSYTPGAGNTIYF
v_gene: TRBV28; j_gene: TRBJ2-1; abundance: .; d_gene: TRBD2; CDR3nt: TGTGCCAGCATTTCAGGGACTAGCGGGAGGTCGACCTACAATGAGCAGTTCTTC; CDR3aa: CASISGTSGRSTYNEQFF
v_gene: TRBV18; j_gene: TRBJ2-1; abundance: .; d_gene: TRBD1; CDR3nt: TGTGCCAGCTCACCACCAGGAGACAGGGTCAACGATGAGCAGTTCTTC; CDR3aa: CASSPPGDRVNDEQFF
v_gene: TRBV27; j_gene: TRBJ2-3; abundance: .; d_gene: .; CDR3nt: TGTGCCAGCATGGGGACTCAGACAGATACGCAGTATTTT; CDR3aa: CASMGTQTDTQYF
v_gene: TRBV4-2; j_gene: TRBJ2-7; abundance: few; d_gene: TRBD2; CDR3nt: TGTGCCAGCAGCCGCCTGACTAGCGGGAGTTCCTACGAGCAGTACTTC; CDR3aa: CASSRLTSGSSYEQYF
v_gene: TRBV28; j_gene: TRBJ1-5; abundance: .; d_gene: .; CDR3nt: TGTGCCAGCATGACAGGCGATTATAGCAATCAGCCCCAGCATTTT; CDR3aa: CASMTGDYSNQPQHF
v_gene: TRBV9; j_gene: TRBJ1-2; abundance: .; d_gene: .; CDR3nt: TGTGCCAGCAGCGCGGGGGGGGAACGCTATGGCTACACCTTC; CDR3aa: CASSAGGERYGYTF
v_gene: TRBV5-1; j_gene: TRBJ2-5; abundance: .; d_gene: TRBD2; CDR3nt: TGCGCCAGCAGCTTGGTAGCGGGACTACAAGAGACCCAGTACTTC; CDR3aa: CASSLVAGLQETQYF
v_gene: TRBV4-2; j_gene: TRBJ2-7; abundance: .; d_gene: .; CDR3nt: TGTGCCAGCAGCCAAGAAATCGGTTTCACCTACGAGCAGTACTTC; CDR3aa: CASSQEIGFTYEQYF
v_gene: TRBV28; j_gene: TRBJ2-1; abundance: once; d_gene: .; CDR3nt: TGTGCCAGCAGTCTCAATGAGCAGTTCTTC; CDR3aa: CASSLNEQFF
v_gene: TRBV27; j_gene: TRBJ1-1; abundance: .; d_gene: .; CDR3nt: TGTGCCAGCAGTTCAATCCGGGCTCCGGGGACTGAAGCTTTCTTT; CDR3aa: CASSSIRAPGTEAFF
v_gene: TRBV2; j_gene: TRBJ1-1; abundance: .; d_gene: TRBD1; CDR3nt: TGTGCCAGCAGTCCCCAGACAGGGCTGGGCACTGAAGCTTTCTTT; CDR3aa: CASSPQTGLGTEAFF
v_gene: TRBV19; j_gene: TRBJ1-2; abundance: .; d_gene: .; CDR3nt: TGTGCCAGTAGTGGGAGCGGCGGCTACACCTTC; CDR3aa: CASSGSGGYTF
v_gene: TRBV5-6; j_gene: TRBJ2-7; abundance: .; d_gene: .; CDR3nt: TGTGCCAGCAGTCAGGGGGGCCCCTCCTACGAGCAGTACTTC; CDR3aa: CASSQGGPSYEQYF
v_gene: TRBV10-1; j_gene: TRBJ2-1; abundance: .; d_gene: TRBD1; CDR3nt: TGCGCCAGCAGTGACGGACAGGGTTGGTACAATGAGCAGTTCTTC; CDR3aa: CASSDGQGWYNEQFF
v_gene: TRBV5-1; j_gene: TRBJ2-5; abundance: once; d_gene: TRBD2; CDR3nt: TGCGCCAGCAGCCTGGGGACTAGCGGGAGGGGGCAAGAGACCCAGTACTTC; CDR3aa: CASSLGTSGRGQETQYF
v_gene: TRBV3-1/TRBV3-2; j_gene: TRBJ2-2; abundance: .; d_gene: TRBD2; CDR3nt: TGTGCCAGCAGCCGAAGTTCCCGGGAGGTAGGGGACACCGGGGAGCTGTTTTTT; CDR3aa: CASSRSSREVGDTGELFF
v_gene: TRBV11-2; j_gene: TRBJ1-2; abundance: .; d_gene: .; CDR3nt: TGTGCCAGCAGCTCCAGGGGAAACTATGGCTACACCTTC; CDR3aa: CASSSRGNYGYTF
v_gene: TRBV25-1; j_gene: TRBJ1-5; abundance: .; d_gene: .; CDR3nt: TGTGCCAGCAGTGTCGGAGGAAATCAGCCCCAGCATTTT; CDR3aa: CASSVGGNQPQHF
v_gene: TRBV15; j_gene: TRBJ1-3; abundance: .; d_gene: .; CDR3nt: TGTGCCACCAGCAGTCCCCGGGGGAAAGGAAACACCATATATTTT; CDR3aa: CATSSPRGKGNTIYF
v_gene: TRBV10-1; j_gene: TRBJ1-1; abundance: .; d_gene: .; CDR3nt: TGCGCCAGCAGTGGGGGACTCCAGAACACTGAAGCTTTCTTT; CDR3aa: CASSGGLQNTEAFF
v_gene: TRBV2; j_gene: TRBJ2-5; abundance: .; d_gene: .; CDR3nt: TGTGCCAGCAGCCTACGTCGGAGCGTCCAAGAGACCCAGTACTTC; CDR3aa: CASSLRRSVQETQYF
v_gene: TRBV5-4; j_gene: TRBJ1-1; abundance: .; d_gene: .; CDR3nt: TGTGCCAGCAGTGGAGAACCAATGAACACTGAAGCTTTCTTT; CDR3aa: CASSGEPMNTEAFF